The clone carrying this T cell receptor beta chain came up many times. Its antigen is not identified. The source of the sample is a study of T cells in Graves' hyperthyroidism and ophthalmopathy. Germline CDR1 reads SGHTA; CDR2 reads FQGTGA. The CDR3 has 16 residues. V shed 1 base and J 5 bases; nucleotides not matched to a gene: 6. The study's findings and limits: Ophthalmopathy, which appeared later, was predicted by the model a median about 6 months before onset.

For Graves' hyperthyroidism to be stable, ophthalmopathy could not progress within 18 months. These patients, aged 18 to 65, had recently diagnosed hyperthyroidism lasting under 2 months. The source of the PBMCs was around 10 ml of fresh peripheral blood. RNA transcripts served as the template for amplifying TCR beta CDR3 regions. The HTBI primer set drove a first-round RT-PCR of the TCR CDR3. A single record per CDR3 protein comes from TCRdb applying MiXCR to the multiplex PCR reads. This sample has under 350,000 distinct CDR3 sequences; around a fifth occur once, and the top ten carry over 40%. The chain couples TRBV7-3 to TRBJ2-3; 10 nucleotides match TRBD2. This TCR was sampled from a woman aged 45 to 65 with Graves' hyperthyroidism. Sequencing used blood. The CDR3: CASSLRAGGPGDTQYF. DNA for the CDR3: TGTGCCAGCAGCTTAAGAGCGGGGGGGCCGGGAGATACGCAGTATTTT.